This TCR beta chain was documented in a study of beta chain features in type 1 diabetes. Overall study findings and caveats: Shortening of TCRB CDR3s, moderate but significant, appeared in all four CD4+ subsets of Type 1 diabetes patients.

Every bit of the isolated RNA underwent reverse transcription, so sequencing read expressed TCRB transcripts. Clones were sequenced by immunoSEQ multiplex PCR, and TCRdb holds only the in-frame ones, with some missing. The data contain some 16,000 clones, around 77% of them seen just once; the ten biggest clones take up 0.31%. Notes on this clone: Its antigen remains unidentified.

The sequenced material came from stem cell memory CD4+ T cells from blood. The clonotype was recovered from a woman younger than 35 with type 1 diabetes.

The CDR3 protein is CASSRQETQYF. The CDR3 nucleotides read TGTGCCAGCAGCCGGCAAGAGACCCAGTACTTC. The chain combines TRBV7-9 with TRBJ2-5; D is unresolved. The germline gives CDR1 SEHNR, CDR2 FQNEAQ (reference sequence). With 5 bases removed from V and 2 bases from J, the gap between germline ends came to 3 bases. The CDR3 has 11 amino acids. Using reference TRBV7-9 and TRBJ2-5 for the parts outside the CDR3, the full variable domain is DTGVSQNPRHKITKRGQNVTFRCDPISEHNRLYWYRQTLGQGPEFLTYFQNEAQLEKSRLLSDRFSAERPKGSFSTLEIQRTEQGDSAMYLCASSRQETQYFGPGTRLLVL.